This T cell receptor (beta chain) stems from a study of T cells after yellow fever vaccination. Turning to the study itself: Fractions with few cells were prepared using SMART-Seq v4 Ultra Low Input. Study results and caveats: The secondary response peaked faster, at day 5 versus 15, but was weaker. The booster saw the reappearance of most primary-vaccination clones (approximately 97% CD4, around 88% CD8).

The V gene lost 3 bases and the J gene lost 2 bases, with 10 bases spanning the gap. Germline assignment: CDR1 SGHTA and CDR2 FQGNSA. The CDR3 is 14 amino acids. Worth noting for this clonotype: Its antigen remains unknown.

The TCR cDNA carried a universal primer site and UMIs from 5'RACE template switching. One entry per CDR3 protein results from TCRdb running MiXCR on the 5' RACE reads. The sample comprises roughly 260,000 distinct CDR3 sequences, approximately 12% of which are singletons, and about 0.54% rests with the top ten. This TCR was sampled from a man aged 30-40 years who received the YFV17D yellow fever vaccine. This sample comprised CD4+ T cells sorted from PBMCs, obtained 45 days after the yellow fever booster vaccination. The gene calls are TRBV7-2 and TRBJ2-5; perhaps D is TRBD1 or TRBD2 (5 bases each). In DNA, the CDR3 is TGTGCCAGCAGCTTCCTCGGGACGCAAGAGACCCAGTACTTC. It codes for CASSFLGTQETQYF. Complete variable domain (other parts from reference TRBV7-2 and TRBJ2-5): GAGVSQSPSNKVTEKGKDVELRCDPISGHTALYWYRQSLGQGLEFLIYFQGNSAPDKSGLPSDRFSAERTGGSVSTLTIQRTQQEDSAVYLCASSFLGTQETQYFGPGTRLLVL.